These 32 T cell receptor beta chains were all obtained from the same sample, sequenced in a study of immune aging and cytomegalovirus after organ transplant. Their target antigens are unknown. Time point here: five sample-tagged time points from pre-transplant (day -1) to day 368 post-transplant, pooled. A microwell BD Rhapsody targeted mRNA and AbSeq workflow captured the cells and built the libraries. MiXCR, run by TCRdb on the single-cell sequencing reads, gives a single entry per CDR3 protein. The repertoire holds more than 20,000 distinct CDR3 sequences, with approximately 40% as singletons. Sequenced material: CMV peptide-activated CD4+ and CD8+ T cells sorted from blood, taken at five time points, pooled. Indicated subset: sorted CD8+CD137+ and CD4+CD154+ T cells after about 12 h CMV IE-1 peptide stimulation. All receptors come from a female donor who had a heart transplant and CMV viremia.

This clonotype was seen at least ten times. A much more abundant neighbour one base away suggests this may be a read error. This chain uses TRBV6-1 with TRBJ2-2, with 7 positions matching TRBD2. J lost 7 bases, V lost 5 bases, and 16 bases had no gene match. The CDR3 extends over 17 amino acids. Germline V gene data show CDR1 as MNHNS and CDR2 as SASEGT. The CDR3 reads CASSSSGTPSGVGELFF. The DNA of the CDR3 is TGTGCCAGCAGTTCCTCCGGGACCCCGAGCGGGGTCGGGGAGCTGTTTTTT.

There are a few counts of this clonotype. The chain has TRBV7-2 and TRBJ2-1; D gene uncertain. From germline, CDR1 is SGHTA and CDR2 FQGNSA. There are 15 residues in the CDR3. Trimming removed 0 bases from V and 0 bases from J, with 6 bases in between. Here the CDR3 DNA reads TGTGCCAGCAGCTTAGCCAGGAGCTCCTACAATGAGCAGTTCTTC. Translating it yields CASSLARSSYNEQFF.

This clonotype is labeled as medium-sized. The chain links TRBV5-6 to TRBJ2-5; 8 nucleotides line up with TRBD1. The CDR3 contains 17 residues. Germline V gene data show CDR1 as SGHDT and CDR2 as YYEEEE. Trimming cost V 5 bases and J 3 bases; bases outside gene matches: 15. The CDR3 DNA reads TGTGCCAGCAGACACCACAGGGGGAATGAGGTCGAAGAGACCCAGTACTTC. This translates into CASRHHRGNEVEETQYF.

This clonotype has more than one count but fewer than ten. For the CDR3, the DNA is TGTGCCAGTAGTAAAACAGGGGGCGGTTACAATGAGCAGTTCTTC. Protein product: CASSKTGGGYNEQFF. The V gene is TRBV19, the J gene TRBJ2-1; the match to TRBD1 covers 9 bases. V was clipped by 4 bases and J by 4 bases; unmatched bases: 5. This CDR3 region has 15 residues. Germline V gene data show CDR1 as LNHDA and CDR2 as SQIVND (reference sequence).

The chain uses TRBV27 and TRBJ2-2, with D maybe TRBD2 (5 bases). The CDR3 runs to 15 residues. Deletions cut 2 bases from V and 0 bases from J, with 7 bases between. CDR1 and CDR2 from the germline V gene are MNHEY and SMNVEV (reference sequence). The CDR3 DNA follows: TGTGCCAGCAGTTTACTAGCATCGAACACCGGGGAGCTGTTTTTT. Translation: CASSLLASNTGELFF.

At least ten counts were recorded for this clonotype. CDR3 protein: CASKSGLAENEQFF. The CDR3 nucleotides read TGTGCCAGCAAGTCGGGACTAGCAGAGAATGAGCAGTTCTTC. This sequence joins TRBV9 and TRBJ2-1; 9 bases are a match to TRBD2. V shed 6 bases, J shed 7 bases, and the junction held 8 bases outside the gene matches. The CDR3 contains 14 residues. The germline gives CDR1 SGDLS, CDR2 YYNGEE.

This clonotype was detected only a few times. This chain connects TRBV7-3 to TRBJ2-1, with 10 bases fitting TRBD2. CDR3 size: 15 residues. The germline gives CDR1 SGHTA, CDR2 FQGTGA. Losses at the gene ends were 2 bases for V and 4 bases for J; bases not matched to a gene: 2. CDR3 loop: CASSLLAGVYNEQFF. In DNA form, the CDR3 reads TGTGCCAGCAGCTTACTAGCGGGGGTGTACAATGAGCAGTTCTTC. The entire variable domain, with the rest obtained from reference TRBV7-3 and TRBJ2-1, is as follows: GAGVSQTPSNKVTEKGKYVELRCDPISGHTALYWYRQSLGQGPEFLIYFQGTGAADDSGLPNDRFFAVRPEGSVSTLKIQRTERGDSAVYLCASSLLAGVYNEQFFGPGTRLTVL.

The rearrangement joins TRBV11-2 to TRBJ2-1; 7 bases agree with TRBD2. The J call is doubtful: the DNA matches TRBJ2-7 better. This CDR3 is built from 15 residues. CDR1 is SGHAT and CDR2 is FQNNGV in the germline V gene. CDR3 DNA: TGTGCCAGCAGCTTAGCTGCTAGCGGCTACAATGAGCAGTACTTC. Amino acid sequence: CASSLAASGYNEQYF.

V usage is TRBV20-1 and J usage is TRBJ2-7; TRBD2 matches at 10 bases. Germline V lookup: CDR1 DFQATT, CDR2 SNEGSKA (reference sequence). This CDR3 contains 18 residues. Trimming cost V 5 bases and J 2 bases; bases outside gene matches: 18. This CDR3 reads CSADKLAGGPLLTYEQYF. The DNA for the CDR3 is TGCAGTGCTGATAAATTAGCGGGAGGCCCCCTCCTAACCTACGAGCAGTACTTC.

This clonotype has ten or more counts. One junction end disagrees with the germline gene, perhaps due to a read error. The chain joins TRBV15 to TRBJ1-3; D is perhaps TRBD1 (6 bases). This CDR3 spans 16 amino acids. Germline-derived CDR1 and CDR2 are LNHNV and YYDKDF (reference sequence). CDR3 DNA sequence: TGTGCCACCAGCAGAAACGACAGGAGCTCTAAAAACACCGTATATTTT. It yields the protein CATSRNDRSSKNTVYF.

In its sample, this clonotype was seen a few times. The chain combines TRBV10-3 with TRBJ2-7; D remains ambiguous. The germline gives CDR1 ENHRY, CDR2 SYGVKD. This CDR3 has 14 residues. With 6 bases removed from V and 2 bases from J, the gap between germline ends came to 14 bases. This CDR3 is CAIRPGGATYEQYF. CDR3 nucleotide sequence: TGTGCCATCAGGCCAGGCGGAGCAACCTACGAGCAGTACTTC.

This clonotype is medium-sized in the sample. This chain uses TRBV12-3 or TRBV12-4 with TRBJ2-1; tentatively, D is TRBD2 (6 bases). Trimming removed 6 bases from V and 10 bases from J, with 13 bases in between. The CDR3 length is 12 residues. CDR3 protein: CASSKTSYEQFF. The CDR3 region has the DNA TGTGCCAGCAGCAAAACTAGCTACGAGCAGTTCTTC.

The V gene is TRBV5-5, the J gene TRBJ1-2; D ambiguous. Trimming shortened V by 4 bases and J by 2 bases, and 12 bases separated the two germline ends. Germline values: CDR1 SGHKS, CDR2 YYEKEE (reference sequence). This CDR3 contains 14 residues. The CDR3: CASSAEGKNYGYTF. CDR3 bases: TGTGCCAGCAGCGCAGAAGGGAAGAACTATGGCTACACCTTC.

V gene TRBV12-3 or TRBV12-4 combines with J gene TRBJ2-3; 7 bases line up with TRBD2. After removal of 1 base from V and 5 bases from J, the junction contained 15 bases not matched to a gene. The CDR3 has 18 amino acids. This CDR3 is CASSLDGRPNTGGDTQYF. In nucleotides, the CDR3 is TGTGCCAGCAGTTTAGACGGGAGGCCCAACACCGGGGGAGATACGCAGTATTTT.

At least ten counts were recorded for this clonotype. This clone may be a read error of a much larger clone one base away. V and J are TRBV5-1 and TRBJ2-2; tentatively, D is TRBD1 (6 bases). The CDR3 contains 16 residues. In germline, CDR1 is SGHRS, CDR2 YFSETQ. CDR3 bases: TGCGCCAGCAGCCGATCCGGGACACGGAACACCGGGGAGCCGTTTTTT. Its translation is CASSRSGTRNTGEPFF.

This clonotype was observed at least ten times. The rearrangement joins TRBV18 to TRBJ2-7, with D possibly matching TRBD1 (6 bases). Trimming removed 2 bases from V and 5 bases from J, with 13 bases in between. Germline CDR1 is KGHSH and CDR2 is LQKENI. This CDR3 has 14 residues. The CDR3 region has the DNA TGTGCCAGCTCACCAGGGGGCGGGTGGAACGAGCAGTACTTC. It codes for CASSPGGGWNEQYF.

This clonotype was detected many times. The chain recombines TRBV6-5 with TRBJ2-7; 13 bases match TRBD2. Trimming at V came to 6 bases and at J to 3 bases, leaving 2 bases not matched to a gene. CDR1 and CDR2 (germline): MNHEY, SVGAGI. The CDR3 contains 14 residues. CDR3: CASSRTSGSYEQYF. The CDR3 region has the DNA TGTGCCAGCAGCCGGACTAGCGGGAGCTACGAGCAGTACTTC.

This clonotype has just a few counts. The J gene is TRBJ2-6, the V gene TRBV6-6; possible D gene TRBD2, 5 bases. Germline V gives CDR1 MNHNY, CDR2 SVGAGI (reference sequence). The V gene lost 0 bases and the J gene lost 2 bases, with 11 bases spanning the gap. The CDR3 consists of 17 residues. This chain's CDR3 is CASSYSSPGTGANVLTF. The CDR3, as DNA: TGTGCCAGCAGTTACTCTTCCCCGGGGACTGGGGCCAACGTCCTGACTTTC.

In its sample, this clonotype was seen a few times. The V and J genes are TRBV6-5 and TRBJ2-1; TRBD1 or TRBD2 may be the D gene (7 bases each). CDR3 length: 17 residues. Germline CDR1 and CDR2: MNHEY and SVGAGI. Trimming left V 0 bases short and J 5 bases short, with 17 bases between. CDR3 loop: CASSYSVGAGGDNEQFF. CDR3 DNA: TGTGCCAGCAGTTACTCGGTCGGGGCAGGGGGGGACAATGAGCAGTTCTTC.

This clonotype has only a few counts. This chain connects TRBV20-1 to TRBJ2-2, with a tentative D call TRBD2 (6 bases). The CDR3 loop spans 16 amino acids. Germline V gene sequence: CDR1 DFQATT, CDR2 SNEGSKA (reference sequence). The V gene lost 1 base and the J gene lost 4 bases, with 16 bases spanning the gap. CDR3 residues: CSARARAAGSTGELFF. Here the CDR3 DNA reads TGCAGTGCTAGAGCCCGGGCGGCGGGATCCACCGGGGAGCTGTTTTTT.

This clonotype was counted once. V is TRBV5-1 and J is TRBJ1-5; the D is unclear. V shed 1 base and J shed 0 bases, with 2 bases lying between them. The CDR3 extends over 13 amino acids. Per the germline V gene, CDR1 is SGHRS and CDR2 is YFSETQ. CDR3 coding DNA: TGCGCCAGCAGCTTGTATAGCAATCAGCCCCAGCATTTT. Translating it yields CASSLYSNQPQHF.

The CDR3 reads CASSTLGLAGKSNTGELFF. For the CDR3, the DNA is TGTGCCAGCAGTACCCTGGGACTAGCGGGAAAGTCAAACACCGGGGAGCTGTTTTTT. The chain combines TRBV6-1 with TRBJ2-2; 13 positions match TRBD2. V was pared by 5 bases and J by 2 bases, with 11 bases of the junction left unmatched. The germline V gene has CDR1 MNHNS and CDR2 SASEGT. There are 19 residues in the CDR3.

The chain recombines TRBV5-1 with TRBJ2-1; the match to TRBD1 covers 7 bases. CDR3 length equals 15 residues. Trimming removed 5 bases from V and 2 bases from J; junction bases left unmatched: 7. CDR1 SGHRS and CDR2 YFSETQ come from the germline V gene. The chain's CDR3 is CASSLRQGTYNEQFF. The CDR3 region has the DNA TGCGCCAGCAGTTTACGACAGGGCACCTACAATGAGCAGTTCTTC.

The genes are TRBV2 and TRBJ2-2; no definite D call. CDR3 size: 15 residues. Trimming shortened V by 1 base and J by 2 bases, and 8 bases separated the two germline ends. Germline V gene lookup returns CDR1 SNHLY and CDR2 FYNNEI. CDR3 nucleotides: TGTGCCAGCAGTGAAGGTGTCCCCAACACCGGGGAGCTGTTTTTT. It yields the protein CASSEGVPNTGELFF.

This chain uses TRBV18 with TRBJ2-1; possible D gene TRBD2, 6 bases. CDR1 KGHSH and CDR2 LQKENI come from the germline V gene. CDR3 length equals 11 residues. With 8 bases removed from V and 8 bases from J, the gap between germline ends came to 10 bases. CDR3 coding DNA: TGTGCCAGCACTACGGGGGATGAGCAGTTCTTC. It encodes CASTTGDEQFF. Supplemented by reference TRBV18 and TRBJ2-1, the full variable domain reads NAGVMQNPRHLVRRRGQEARLRCSPMKGHSHVYWYRQLPEEGLKFMVYLQKENIIDESGMPKERFSAEFPKEGPSILRIQQVVRGDSAAYFCASTTGDEQFFGPGTRLTVL.

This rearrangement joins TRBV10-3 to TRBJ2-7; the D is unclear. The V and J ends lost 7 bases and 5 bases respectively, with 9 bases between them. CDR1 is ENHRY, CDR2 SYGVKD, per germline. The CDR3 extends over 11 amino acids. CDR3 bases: TGTGCCATCAAAAGTCAGGACGAGCAGTACTTC. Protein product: CAIKSQDEQYF.

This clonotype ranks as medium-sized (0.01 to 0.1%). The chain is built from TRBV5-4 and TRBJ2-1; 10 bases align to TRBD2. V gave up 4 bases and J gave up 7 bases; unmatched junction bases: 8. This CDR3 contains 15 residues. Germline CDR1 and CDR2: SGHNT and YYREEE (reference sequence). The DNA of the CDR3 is TGTGCCAGCAGCCAACTAGCGGGAAGTCGGAATGAGCAGTTCTTC. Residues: CASSQLAGSRNEQFF.

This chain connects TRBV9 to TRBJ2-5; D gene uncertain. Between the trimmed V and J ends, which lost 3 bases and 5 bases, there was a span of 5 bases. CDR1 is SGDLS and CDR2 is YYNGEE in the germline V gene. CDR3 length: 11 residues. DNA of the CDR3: TGTGCCAGCAGCGCGGGTGAGACCCAGTACTTC. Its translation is CASSAGETQYF.

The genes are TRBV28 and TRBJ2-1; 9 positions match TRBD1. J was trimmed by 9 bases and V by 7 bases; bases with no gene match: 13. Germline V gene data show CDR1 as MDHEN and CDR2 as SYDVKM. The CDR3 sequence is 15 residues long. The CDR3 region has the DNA TGTGCCAGCACCAAGGGCGGGACAGGGTTTAGTGAGCAGTTCTTC. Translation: CASTKGGTGFSEQFF.

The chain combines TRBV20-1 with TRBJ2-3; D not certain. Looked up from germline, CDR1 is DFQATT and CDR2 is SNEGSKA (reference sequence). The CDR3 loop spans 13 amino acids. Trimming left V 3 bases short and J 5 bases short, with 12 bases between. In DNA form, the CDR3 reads TGCAGTGCTAGGTCTGCTCTCCAAGATACGCAGTATTTT. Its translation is CSARSALQDTQYF.

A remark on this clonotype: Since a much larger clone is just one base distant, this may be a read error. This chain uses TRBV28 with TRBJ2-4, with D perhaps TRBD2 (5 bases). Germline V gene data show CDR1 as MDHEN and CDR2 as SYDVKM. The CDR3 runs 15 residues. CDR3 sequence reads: CASSGVGVGKNVQYF. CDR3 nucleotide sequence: TGTGCCAGCAGTGGGGTCGGGGTTGGGAAAAACGTTCAGTACTTC.

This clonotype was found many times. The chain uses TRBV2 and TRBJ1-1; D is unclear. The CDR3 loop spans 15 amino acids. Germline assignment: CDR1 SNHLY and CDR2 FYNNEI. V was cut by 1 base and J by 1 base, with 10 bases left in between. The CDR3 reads CASSEDYRGNTEAFF. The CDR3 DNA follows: TGTGCCAGCAGTGAAGATTACAGAGGGAACACTGAAGCTTTCTTT.